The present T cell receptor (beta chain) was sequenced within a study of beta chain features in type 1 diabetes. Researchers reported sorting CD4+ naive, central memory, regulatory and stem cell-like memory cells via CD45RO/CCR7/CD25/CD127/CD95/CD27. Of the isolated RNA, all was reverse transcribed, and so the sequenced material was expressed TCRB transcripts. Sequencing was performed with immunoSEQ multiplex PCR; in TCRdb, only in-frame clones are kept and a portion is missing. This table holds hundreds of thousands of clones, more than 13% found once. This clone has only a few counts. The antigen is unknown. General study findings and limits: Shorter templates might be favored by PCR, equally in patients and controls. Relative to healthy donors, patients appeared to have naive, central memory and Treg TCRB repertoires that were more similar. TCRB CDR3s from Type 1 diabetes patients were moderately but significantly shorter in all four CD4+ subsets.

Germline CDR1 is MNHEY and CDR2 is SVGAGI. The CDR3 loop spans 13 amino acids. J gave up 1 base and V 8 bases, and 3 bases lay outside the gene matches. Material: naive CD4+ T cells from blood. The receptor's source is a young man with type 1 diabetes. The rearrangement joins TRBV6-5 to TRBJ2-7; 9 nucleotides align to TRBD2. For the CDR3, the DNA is TGTGCCAGCGGACTAGCGAGGTCCTACGAGCAGTACTTC. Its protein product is CASGLARSYEQYF.